The source of this TCR beta chain is a study of control samples from healthy donors and cancer patients. Per germline, CDR1 MNHEY and CDR2 SVGAGI. The CDR3 has 13 residues. Trimming took 6 bases from V and 11 from J, leaving 19 bases between them. The assay was immunoSEQ multiplex PCR, and TCRdb's table has in-frame clones only and misses some. The table lists approximately 80,000 clones, 90% to 95% of them singletons, with around a sixth in the top ten. The chain employs TRBV6-5 and TRBJ1-1; a weak D match, TRBD1 (6 bases). This sequence was found in a young man in good health. Material for sequencing was blood. CDR3: CASRLPGEARAFF. CDR3 nucleotide sequence: TGTGCCAGCAGGCTCCCAGGGGAAGCAAGGGCTTTCTTT.